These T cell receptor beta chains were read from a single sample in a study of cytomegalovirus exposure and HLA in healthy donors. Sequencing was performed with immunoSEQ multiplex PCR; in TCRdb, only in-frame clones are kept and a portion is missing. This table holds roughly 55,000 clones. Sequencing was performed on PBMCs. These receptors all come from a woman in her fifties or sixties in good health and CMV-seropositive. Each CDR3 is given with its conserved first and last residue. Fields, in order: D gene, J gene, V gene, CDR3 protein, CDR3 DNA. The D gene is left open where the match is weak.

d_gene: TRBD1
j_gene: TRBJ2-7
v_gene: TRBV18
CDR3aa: CASSPPGTALHEQYF
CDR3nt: TGTGCCAGCTCACCACCAGGGACAGCTTTGCACGAGCAGTACTTC

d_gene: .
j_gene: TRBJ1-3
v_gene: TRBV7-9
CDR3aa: CASSRDTGNTIYF
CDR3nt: TGTGCCAGCAGCCGGGACACCGGAAACACCATATATTTT

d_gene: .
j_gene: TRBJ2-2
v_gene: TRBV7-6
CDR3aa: CASSPRGNTGELFF
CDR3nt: TGTGCCAGCAGCCCACGGGGGAACACCGGGGAGCTGTTTTTT

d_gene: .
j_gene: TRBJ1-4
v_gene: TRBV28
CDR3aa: CASTLPFLEKLFF
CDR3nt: TGTGCCAGCACACTCCCCTTCCTCGAAAAACTGTTTTTT

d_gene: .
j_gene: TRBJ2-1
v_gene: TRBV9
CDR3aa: CASSVRPPSGGRYNEQFF
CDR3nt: TGTGCCAGCAGCGTACGCCCTCCCTCCGGGGGAAGGTACAATGAGCAGTTCTTC

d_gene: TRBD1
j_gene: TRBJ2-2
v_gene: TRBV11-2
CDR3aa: CASSSGQGVYTGELFF
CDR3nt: TGTGCCAGCAGCTCCGGACAGGGCGTATACACCGGGGAGCTGTTTTTT

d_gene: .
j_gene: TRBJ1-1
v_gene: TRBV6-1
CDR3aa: CASSDRRRSTNTEAFF
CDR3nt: TGTGCCAGCAGTGACCGTAGAAGGAGTACGAACACTGAAGCTTTCTTT

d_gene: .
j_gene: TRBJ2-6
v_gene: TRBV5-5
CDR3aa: CASSARGGAGANVLTF
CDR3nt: TGTGCCAGCAGCGCTAGGGGGGGCGCTGGGGCCAACGTCCTGACTTTC

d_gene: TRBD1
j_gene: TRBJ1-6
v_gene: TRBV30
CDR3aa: CAWSDTGVDISPLHF
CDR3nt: TGTGCCTGGAGTGATACAGGGGTTGATATTTCACCCCTCCACTTT

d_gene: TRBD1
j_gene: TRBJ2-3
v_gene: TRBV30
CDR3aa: CAGSADRGLTDTQYF
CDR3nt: TGTGCCGGGAGTGCCGACAGGGGGCTTACAGATACGCAGTATTTT

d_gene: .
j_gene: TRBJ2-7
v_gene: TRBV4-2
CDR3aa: CASSQDPLFYEQYF
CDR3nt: TGTGCCAGCAGCCAAGATCCCCTATTCTACGAGCAGTACTTC